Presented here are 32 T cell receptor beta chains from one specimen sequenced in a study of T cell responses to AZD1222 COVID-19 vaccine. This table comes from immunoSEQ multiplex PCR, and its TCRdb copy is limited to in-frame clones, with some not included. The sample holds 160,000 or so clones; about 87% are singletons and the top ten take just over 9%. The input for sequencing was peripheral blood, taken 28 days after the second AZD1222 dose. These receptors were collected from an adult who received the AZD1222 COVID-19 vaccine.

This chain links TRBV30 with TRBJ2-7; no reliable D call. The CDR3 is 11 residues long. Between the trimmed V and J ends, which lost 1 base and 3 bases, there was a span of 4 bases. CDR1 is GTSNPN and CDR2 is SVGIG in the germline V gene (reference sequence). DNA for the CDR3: TGTGCCTGGAGTGCGTACTACGAGCAGTACTTC. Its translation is CAWSAYYEQYF.

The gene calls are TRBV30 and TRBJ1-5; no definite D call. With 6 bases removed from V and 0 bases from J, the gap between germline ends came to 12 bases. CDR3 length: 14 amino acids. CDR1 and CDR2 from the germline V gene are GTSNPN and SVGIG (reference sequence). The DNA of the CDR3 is TGTGCCTGTACTGAAGGGAATAGCAATCAGCCCCAGCATTTT. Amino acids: CACTEGNSNQPQHF.

In DNA form, the CDR3 reads TGTGCCAGCAGCCAAAAATTGTCAGGGTATGGTTCACCCCTCCACTTT. Its translation is CASSQKLSGYGSPLHF. This chain joins TRBV28 and TRBJ1-6; the D gene is possibly TRBD1 (5 bases). V was trimmed by 6 bases and J by 9 bases, leaving 21 bases between them. Germline lookup yields CDR1 MDHEN and CDR2 SYDVKM. This CDR3 region has 16 residues. Filled out from reference TRBV28 and TRBJ1-6, the complete variable domain reads DVKVTQSSRYLVKRTGEKVFLECVQDMDHENMFWYRQDPGLGLRLIYFSYDVKMKEKGDIPEGYSVSREKKERFSLILESASTNQTSMYLCASSQKLSGYGSPLHFGNGTRLTVT.

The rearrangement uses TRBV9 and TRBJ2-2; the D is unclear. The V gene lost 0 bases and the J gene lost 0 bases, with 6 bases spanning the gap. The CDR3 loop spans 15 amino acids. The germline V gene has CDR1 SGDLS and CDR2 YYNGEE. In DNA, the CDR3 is TGTGCCAGCAGCGTAGACAGATCGAACACCGGGGAGCTGTTTTTT. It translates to CASSVDRSNTGELFF.

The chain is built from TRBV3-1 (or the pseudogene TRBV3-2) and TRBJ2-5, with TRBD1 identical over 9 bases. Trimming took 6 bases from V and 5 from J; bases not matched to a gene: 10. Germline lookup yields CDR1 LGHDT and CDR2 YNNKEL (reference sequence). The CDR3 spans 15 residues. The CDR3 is CASRFRDRDGETQYF. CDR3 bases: TGTGCCAGCAGATTCCGGGACAGGGATGGGGAGACCCAGTACTTC.

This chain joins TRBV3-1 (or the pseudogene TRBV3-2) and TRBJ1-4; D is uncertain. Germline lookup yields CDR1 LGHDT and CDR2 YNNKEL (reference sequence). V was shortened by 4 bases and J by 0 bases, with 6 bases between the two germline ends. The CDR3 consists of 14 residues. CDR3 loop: CASSLKSTNEKLFF. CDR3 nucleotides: TGTGCCAGCAGCCTTAAGTCAACTAATGAAAAACTGTTTTTT.

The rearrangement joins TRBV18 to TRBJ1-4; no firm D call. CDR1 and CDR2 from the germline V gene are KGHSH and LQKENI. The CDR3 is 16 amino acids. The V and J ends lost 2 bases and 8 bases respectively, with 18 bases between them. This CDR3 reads CASSPTSQAGREKLFF. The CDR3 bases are TGTGCCAGCTCACCAACTTCGCAGGCCGGAAGGGAAAAACTGTTTTTT.

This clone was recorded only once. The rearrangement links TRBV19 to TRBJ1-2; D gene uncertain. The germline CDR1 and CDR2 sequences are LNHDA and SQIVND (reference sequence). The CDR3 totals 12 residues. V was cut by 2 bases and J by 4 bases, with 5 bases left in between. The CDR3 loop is CASSIMGYGYTF. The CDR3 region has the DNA TGTGCCAGTAGTATAATGGGCTATGGCTACACCTTC.

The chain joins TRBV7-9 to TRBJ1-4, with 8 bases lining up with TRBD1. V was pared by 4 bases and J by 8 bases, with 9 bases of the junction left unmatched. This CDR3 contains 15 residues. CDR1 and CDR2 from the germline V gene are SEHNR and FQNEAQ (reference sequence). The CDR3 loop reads CASSSQDRVGEKLFF. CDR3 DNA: TGTGCCAGCAGCTCCCAGGACAGGGTAGGCGAAAAACTGTTTTTT.

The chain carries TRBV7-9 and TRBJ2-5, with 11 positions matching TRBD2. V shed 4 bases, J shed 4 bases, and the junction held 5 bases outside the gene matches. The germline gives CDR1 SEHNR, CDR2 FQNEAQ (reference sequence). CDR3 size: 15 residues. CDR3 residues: CASSYLAGGGETQYF. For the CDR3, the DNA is TGTGCCAGCAGCTATCTAGCGGGAGGTGGAGAGACCCAGTACTTC.

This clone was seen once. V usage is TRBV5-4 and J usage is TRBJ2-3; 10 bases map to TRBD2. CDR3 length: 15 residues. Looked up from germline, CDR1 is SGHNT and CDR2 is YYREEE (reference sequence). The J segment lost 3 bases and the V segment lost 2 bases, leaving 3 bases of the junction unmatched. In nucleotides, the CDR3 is TGTGCCAGCAGCTTACTAGCGGGAACTACAGATACGCAGTATTTT. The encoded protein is CASSLLAGTTDTQYF.

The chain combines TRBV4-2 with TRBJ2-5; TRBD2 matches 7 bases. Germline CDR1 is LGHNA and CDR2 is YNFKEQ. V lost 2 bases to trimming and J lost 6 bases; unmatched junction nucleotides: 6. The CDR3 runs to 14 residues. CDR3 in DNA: TGTGCCAGCAGCCAACGGACTAGTCGGCAGACCCAGTACTTC. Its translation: CASSQRTSRQTQYF.

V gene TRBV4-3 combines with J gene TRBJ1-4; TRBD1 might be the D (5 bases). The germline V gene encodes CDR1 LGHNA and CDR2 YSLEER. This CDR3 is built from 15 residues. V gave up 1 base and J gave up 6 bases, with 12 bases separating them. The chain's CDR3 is CASSQVMGTYEKLFF. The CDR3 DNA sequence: TGCGCCAGCAGCCAAGTAATGGGGACGTATGAAAAACTGTTTTTT.

CDR3 sequence (DNA): TGTGCCATCAGTGAAAGGCCGGGGGACTATGGCTACACCTTC. Protein sequence: CAISERPGDYGYTF. The rearrangement links TRBV10-3 to TRBJ1-2, with a weak D call TRBD1 (5 bases). The CDR3 is made up of 14 amino acids. The V end lost 3 bases, the J end lost 3 bases, and 11 bases lay between the germline ends. Germline-derived CDR1 and CDR2 are ENHRY and SYGVKD.

The CDR3 is CASSPSPGDTIYF. The CDR3, as DNA: TGTGCCAGCTCACCTAGTCCCGGAGACACCATATATTTT. The rearrangement joins TRBV18 to TRBJ1-3; D is unclear. V lost 3 bases and J 8 bases, leaving 11 bases between the germline ends. Germline V gene lookup returns CDR1 KGHSH and CDR2 LQKENI. CDR3 length: 13 residues.

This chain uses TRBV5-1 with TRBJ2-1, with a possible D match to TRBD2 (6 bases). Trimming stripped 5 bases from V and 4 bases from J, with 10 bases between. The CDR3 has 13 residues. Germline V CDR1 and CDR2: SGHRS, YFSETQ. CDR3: CASSAGSYNEQFF. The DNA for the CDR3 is TGCGCCAGCAGTGCGGGGTCTTACAATGAGCAGTTCTTC.

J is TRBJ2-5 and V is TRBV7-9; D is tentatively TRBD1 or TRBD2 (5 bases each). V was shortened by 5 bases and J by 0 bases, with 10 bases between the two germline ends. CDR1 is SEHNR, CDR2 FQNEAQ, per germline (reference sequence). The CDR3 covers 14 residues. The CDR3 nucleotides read TGTGCCAGCAGCCCGGGGCGGGACCAAGAGACCCAGTACTTC. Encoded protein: CASSPGRDQETQYF.

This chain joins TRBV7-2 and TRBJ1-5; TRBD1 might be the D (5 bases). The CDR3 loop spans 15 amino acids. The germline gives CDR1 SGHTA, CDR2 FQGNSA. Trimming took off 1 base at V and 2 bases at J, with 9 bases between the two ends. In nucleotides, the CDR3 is TGTGCCAGCAGCTTAGACAGGTCTGGCAATCAGCCCCAGCATTTT. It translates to CASSLDRSGNQPQHF.

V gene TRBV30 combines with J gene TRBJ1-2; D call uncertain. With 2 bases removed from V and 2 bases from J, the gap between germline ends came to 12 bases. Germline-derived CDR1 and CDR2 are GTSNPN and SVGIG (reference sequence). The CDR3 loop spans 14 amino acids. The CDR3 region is CAWSSDGSNYGYTF. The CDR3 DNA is TGTGCCTGGAGTTCGGACGGCAGCAACTATGGCTACACCTTC.

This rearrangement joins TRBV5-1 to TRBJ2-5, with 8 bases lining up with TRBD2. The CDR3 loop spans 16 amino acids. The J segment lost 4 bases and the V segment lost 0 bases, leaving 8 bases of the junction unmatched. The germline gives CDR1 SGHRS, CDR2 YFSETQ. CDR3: CASSLVTGGPGETQYF. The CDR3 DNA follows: TGCGCCAGCAGCTTGGTTACGGGAGGGCCGGGAGAGACCCAGTACTTC.

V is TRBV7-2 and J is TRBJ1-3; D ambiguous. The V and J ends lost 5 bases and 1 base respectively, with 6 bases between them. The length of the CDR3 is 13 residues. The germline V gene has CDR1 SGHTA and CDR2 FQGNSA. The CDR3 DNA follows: TGTGCCAGCAGCCGCCAGTCTGGAAACACCATATATTTT. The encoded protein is CASSRQSGNTIYF.

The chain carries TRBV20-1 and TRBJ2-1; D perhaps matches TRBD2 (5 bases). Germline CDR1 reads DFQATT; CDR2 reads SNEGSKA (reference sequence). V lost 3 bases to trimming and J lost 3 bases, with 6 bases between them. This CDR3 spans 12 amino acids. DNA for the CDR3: TGCAGTGCTAGTGACTACTACAATGAGCAGTTCTTC. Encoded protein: CSASDYYNEQFF.

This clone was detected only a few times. The CDR3: CASSQAKETQYF. CDR3 DNA sequence: TGTGCCAGCAGCCAAGCTAAAGAGACCCAGTACTTC. The chain combines TRBV3-1 (or the pseudogene TRBV3-2) with TRBJ2-5; D remains unclear. Per germline, CDR1 LGHDT and CDR2 YNNKEL (reference sequence). The CDR3 has 12 residues. Trimming took 1 base from V and 3 from J, leaving 3 bases between them.

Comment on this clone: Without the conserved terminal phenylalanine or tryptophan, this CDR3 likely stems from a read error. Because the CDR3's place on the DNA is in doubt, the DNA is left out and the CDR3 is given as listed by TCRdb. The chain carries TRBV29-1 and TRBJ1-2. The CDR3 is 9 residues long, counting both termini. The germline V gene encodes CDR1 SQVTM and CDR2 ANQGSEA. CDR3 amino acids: CSVEEGPGV.

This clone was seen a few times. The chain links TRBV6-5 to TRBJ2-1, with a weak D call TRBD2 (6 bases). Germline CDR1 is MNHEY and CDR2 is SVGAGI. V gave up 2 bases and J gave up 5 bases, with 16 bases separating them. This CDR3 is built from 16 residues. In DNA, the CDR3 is TGTGCCAGCAGTTACGTAGCGGCAACCTGGGACAATGAGCAGTTCTTC. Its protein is CASSYVAATWDNEQFF.

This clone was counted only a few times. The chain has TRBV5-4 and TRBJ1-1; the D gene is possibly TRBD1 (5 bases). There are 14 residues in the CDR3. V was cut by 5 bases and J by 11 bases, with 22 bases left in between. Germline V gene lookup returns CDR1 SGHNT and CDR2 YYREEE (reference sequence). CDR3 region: CASSSVRDAASAFF. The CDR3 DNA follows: TGTGCCAGCAGTTCGGTACGGGACGCGGCGTCGGCTTTCTTT.

The CDR3 protein is CASSVAGTRALADTQYF. The CDR3 DNA reads as TGTGCCAGCAGCGTAGCCGGGACTAGAGCTTTGGCAGATACGCAGTATTTT. The gene calls are TRBV9 and TRBJ2-3; 8 bases line up with TRBD2. V shed 0 bases and J 4 bases; nucleotides not matched to a gene: 10. From germline, CDR1 is SGDLS and CDR2 YYNGEE. CDR3 length equals 17 residues.

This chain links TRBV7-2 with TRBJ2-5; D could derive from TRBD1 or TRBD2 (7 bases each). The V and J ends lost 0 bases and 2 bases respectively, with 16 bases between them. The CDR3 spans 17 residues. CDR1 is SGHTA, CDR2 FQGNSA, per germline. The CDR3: CASSLAGGSRGQETQYF. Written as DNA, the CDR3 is TGTGCCAGCAGCTTAGCCGGCGGGAGCAGGGGGCAAGAGACCCAGTACTTC.

CDR3 bases: TGTGCCAGCTCTCGAACCGCAGACAGCTACGAGCAGTACTTC. As protein: CASSRTADSYEQYF. The chain employs TRBV18 and TRBJ2-7; possibly TRBD1 for D (5 bases). This CDR3 spans 14 amino acids. V lost 6 bases, J lost 3 bases, and 15 bases lay in between. Germline CDR1 and CDR2: KGHSH and LQKENI. Full variable domain (rest looked up from reference TRBV18 and TRBJ2-7): NAGVMQNPRHLVRRRGQEARLRCSPMKGHSHVYWYRQLPEEGLKFMVYLQKENIIDESGMPKERFSAEFPKEGPSILRIQQVVRGDSAAYFCASSRTADSYEQYFGPGTRLTVT.

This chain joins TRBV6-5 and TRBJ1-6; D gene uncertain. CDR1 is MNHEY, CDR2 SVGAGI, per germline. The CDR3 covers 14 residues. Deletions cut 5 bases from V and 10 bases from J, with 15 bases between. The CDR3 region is CASSRRDLGSPLHF. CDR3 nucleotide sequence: TGTGCCAGCAGTAGACGGGATCTCGGGTCACCCCTCCACTTT.

The chain's CDR3 is CASSQGQAGNYGYTF. CDR3 bases: TGCGCCAGCAGCCAAGGACAGGCGGGAAACTATGGCTACACCTTC. V and J are TRBV5-1 and TRBJ1-2; 7 bases are shared with TRBD1. The V and J ends lost 4 bases and 2 bases, in that order; junction bases with no gene match: 8. The CDR3 is 15 residues long. Germline V gene sequence: CDR1 SGHRS, CDR2 YFSETQ. The full variable domain, rest sourced from reference TRBV5-1 and TRBJ1-2, is KAGVTQTPRYLIKTRGQQVTLSCSPISGHRSVSWYQQTPGQGLQFLFEYFSETQRNKGNFPGRFSGRQFSNSRSEMNVSTLELGDSALYLCASSQGQAGNYGYTFGSGTRLTVV.

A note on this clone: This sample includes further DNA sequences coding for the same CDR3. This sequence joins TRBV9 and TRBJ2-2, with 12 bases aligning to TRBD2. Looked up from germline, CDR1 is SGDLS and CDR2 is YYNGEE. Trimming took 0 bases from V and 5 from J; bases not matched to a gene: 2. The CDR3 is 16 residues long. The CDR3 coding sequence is TGTGCCAGCAGCGTAGGGCTAGCGGGAGGGACCGGGGAGCTGTTTTTT. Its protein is CASSVGLAGGTGELFF. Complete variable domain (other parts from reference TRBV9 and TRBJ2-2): DSGVTQTPKHLITATGQRVTLRCSPRSGDLSVYWYQQSLDQGLQFLIQYYNGEERAKGNILERFSAQQFPDLHSELNLSSLELGDSALYFCASSVGLAGGTGELFFGEGSRLTVL.